The 10 T cell receptor beta chains below all came from one sample that was sequenced in a study of CD8 T cells in ankylosing spondylitis. Whole-study findings and limits: Characteristic of ankylosing spondylitis blood, it appeared, was a TCR beta motif comprising roughly 8 highly homologous variants.

The antigens for these receptors are not known. TCRdb reprocessed the 5' RACE reads with MiXCR, giving one entry per CDR3 protein. This table holds fewer than 400,000 distinct CDR3 sequences, 20% to 25% found once. The specimen sequenced was blood, either unsorted or a sorted T cell fraction (not recorded which). The receptors were gathered from a male donor with ankylosing spondylitis.

The table lists this clonotype with many counts. The V and J genes are TRBV5-1 and TRBJ2-1; D not resolved. The ends were cut back, 0 bases at V and 9 bases at J, with 4 bases in the middle. CDR3 length: 11 amino acids. Germline V CDR1 and CDR2: SGHRS, YFSETQ. The CDR3 is CASSLDFEQFF. The CDR3 DNA reads TGCGCCAGCAGCTTGGACTTTGAGCAGTTCTTC. The full variable domain, completed using reference TRBV5-1 and TRBJ2-1, is KAGVTQTPRYLIKTRGQQVTLSCSPISGHRSVSWYQQTPGQGLQFLFEYFSETQRNKGNFPGRFSGRQFSNSRSEMNVSTLELGDSALYLCASSLDFEQFFGPGTRLTVL.

This clonotype was detected only a few times. V and J are TRBV27 and TRBJ2-7; 7 nucleotides align to TRBD1. Trimming removed 3 bases from V and 9 bases from J; junction bases left unmatched: 8. Germline V gene sequence: CDR1 MNHEY, CDR2 SMNVEV (reference sequence). The CDR3 covers 13 residues. The CDR3 DNA reads TGTGCCAGCAGTTTTACAGGGGAAGGTGTGCAGTACTTC. Its translation is CASSFTGEGVQYF.

This clonotype was detected a few times. The chain couples TRBV5-1 to TRBJ2-7, with TRBD1 matching 9 bases. Germline loops: CDR1 SGHRS, CDR2 YFSETQ. V gave up 1 base and J gave up 5 bases; unmatched junction bases: 7. The length of the CDR3 is 15 residues. The chain's CDR3 is CASSLLQGAGNEQYF. The CDR3 DNA follows: TGCGCCAGCAGCTTGTTACAGGGGGCGGGAAACGAGCAGTACTTC.

The chain recombines TRBV2 with TRBJ1-1; 8 nucleotides align to TRBD1. Losses at the gene ends were 10 bases for V and 7 bases for J; bases not matched to a gene: 11. The CDR3 has 13 residues. The germline V gene encodes CDR1 SNHLY and CDR2 FYNNEI. Here the CDR3 reads CANSFGDRSEAFF. As DNA, the CDR3 is TGTGCCAATTCATTTGGGGACAGGAGTGAAGCTTTCTTT.

V is TRBV6-5 and J is TRBJ2-7, with TRBD2 matching 8 bases. V trimming: 3 bases; J trimming: 2 bases; junction bases outside the gene matches: 9. The CDR3 runs 16 residues. The germline CDR1 and CDR2 sequences are MNHEY and SVGAGI. This chain's CDR3 is CASSYGGDGRAYEQYF. CDR3 DNA: TGTGCCAGCAGTTATGGGGGTGACGGGAGGGCCTACGAGCAGTACTTC.

This clonotype was seen a handful of times. V is TRBV4-3 and J is TRBJ2-7; 8 positions agree with TRBD1. CDR1 and CDR2 from the germline V gene are LGHNA and YSLEER. The ends lost 1 base at V and 4 bases at J; junction bases unmatched: 6. The CDR3 sequence is 15 residues long. The CDR3 loop is CASSQGRDRLYEQYF. The CDR3 DNA sequence: TGCGCCAGCAGCCAAGGAAGGGACAGGTTGTACGAGCAGTACTTC.

The genes are TRBV20-1 and TRBJ2-7, with a weak D call TRBD2 (5 bases). The CDR3 extends over 13 amino acids. The V end was cut by 2 bases, the J end by 0 bases, with 8 bases between. The germline V gene has CDR1 DFQATT and CDR2 SNEGSKA (reference sequence). The CDR3: CSARYSGSYEQYF. CDR3 sequence (DNA): TGCAGTGCTAGATACAGCGGCTCCTACGAGCAGTACTTC.

The gene calls are TRBV27 and TRBJ1-1; unclear D gene. CDR3 length: 12 residues. V was trimmed by 4 bases and J by 4 bases, leaving 7 bases between them. Germline lookup yields CDR1 MNHEY and CDR2 SMNVEV (reference sequence). CDR3 nucleotide sequence: TGTGCCAGCAGTTCGGTCCTCACTGAAGCTTTCTTT. This translates into CASSSVLTEAFF.

This clonotype was detected once. The chain couples TRBV19 to TRBJ1-5; 10 bases align to TRBD1. The CDR3 consists of 18 residues. CDR1 LNHDA and CDR2 SQIVND come from the germline V gene (reference sequence). J lost 1 base, V lost 4 bases, and 10 bases had no gene match. CDR3 sequence: CASSTQGQGPISNQPQHF. In nucleotides, the CDR3 is TGTGCCAGTAGTACCCAGGGACAGGGGCCAATAAGCAATCAGCCCCAGCATTTT. The entire variable domain, with the rest obtained from reference TRBV19 and TRBJ1-5, is as follows: DGGITQSPKYLFRKEGQNVTLSCEQNLNHDAMYWYRQDPGQGLRLIYYSQIVNDFQKGDIAEGYSVSREKKESFPLTVTSAQKNPTAFYLCASSTQGQGPISNQPQHFGDGTRLSIL.

The CDR3 bases are TGTGCCAGTAGCGGGGACAGGGGGCACACTGAAGCTTTCTTT. Encoded protein: CASSGDRGHTEAFF. The chain joins TRBV19 to TRBJ1-1; 12 positions agree with TRBD1. The V gene's germline CDR1 is LNHDA and CDR2 SQIVND (reference sequence). The CDR3 covers 14 residues. With 6 bases clipped from V and 3 bases from J, the junction kept 2 bases outside the gene matches.